This TCR beta chain was recorded in a study of blood T cells in healthy people across ages. This clonotype was seen repeatedly, ten times or more. With a much larger clone just one base away, this may be a read error. It was with a sample-barcoded 5' primer and a J-beta primer mix that a second PCR of roughly 6 to 11 cycles was run. TCRdb reanalysed the 5' RACE reads using MiXCR and keeps one entry per CDR3 protein. The top ten clones hold 15% to 17% of a sample with some 640,000 distinct CDR3 sequences, approximately 30% of them seen once. The CDR3 covers 12 residues. CDR1 and CDR2 (germline): KGHSH, LQKENI. Investigators took about 9.4 milliliters of peripheral blood from every donor.

The source of this sequence is a woman of 80 years or more in good health. The sequencing sample was made of blood. V usage is TRBV18 and J usage is TRBJ2-1, with a tentative D call TRBD2 (5 bases). The J call may be mistaken, given a closer DNA end match to TRBJ2-7. The DNA for the CDR3 is TGTGCCAGCTCACTTGACTACAATGAGCAGTACTTC. Its translation: CASSLDYNEQYF.